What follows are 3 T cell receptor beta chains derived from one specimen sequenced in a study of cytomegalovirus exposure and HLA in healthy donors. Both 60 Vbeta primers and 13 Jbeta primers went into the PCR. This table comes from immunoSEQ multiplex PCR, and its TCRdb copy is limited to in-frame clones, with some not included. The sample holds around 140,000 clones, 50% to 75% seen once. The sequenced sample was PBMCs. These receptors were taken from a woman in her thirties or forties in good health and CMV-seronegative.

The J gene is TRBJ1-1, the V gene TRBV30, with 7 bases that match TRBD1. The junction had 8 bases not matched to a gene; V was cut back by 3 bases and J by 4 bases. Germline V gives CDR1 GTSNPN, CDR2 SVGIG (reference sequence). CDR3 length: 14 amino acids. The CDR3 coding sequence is TGTGCCTGGAGAGCCACCGGGACAGCCACTGAAGCTTTCTTT. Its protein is CAWRATGTATEAFF. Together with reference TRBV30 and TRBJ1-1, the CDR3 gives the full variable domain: SQTIHQWPATLVQPVGSPLSLECTVEGTSNPNLYWYRQAAGRGLQLLFYSVGIGQISSEVPQNLSASRPQDRQFILSSKKLLLSDSGFYLCAWRATGTATEAFFGQGTRLTVV.

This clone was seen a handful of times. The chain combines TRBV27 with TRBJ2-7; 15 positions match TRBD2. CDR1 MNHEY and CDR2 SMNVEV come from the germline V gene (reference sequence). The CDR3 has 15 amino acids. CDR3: CATGLAGGAAYEQYF. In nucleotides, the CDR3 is TGTGCTACGGGACTAGCGGGGGGCGCAGCCTACGAGCAGTACTTC.

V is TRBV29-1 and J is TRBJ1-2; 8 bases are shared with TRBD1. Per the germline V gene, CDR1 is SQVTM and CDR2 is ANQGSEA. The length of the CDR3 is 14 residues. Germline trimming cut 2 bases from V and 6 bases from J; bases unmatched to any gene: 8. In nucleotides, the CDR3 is TGCAGCGTTGAATCGAACAGGGGGATCGATGGCTACACCTTC. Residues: CSVESNRGIDGYTF.